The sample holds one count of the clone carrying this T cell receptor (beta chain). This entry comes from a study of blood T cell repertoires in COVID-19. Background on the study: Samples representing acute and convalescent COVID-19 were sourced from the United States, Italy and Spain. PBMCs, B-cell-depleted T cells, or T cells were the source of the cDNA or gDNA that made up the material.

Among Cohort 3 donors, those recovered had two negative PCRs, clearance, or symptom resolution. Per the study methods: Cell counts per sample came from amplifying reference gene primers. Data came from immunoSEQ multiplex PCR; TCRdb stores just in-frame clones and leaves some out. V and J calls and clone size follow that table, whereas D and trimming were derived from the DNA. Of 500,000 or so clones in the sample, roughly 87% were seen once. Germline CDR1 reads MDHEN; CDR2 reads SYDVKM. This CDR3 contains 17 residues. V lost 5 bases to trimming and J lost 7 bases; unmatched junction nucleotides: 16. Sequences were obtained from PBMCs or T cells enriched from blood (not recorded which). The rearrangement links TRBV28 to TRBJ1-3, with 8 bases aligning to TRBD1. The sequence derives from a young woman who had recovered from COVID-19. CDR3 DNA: TGTGCCAGCAGTCGCCCCGGATTCGACAGGGGCTGGAACACCATATATTTT. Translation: CASSRPGFDRGWNTIYF.